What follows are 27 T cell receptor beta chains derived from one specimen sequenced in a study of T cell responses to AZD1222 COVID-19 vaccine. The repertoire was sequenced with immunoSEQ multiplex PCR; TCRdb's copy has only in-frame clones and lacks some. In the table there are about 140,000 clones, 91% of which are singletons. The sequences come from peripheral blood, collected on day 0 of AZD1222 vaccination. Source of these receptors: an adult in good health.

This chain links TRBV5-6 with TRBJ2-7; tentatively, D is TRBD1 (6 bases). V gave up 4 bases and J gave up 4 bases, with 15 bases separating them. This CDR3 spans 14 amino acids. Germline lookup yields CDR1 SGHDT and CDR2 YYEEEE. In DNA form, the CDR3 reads TGTGCCAGCAGCCAGGGGCATCCAGCATACGAGCAGTACTTC. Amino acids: CASSQGHPAYEQYF.

CDR3 amino acids: CASSLGRNTEAFF. CDR3 nucleotide sequence: TGTGCCAGCAGCCTCGGGAGGAACACTGAAGCTTTCTTT. The genes are TRBV14 and TRBJ1-1; D is unclear. There are 13 residues in the CDR3. The germline V gene has CDR1 SGHDN and CDR2 FVKESK. V was cut by 4 bases and J by 1 base, with 7 bases left in between.

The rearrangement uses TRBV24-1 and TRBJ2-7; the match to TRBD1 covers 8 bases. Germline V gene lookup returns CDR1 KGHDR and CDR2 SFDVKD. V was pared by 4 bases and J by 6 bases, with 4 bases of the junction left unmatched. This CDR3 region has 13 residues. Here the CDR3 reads CATSDPTGAEQYF. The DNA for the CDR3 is TGTGCCACCAGTGACCCGACAGGGGCCGAGCAGTACTTC.

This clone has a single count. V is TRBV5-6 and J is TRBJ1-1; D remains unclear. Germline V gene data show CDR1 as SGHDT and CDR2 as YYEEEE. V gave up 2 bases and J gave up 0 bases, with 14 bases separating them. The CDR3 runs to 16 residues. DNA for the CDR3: TGTGCCAGCAGCTTCGTAGTTCGACTGATGAACACTGAAGCTTTCTTT. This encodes CASSFVVRLMNTEAFF.

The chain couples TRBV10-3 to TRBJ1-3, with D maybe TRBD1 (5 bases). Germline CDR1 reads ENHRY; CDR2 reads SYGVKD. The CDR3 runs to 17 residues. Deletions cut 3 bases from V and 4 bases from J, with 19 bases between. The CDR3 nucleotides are TGTGCCATCAGTGAACCTCCGAAGGGGTTCGCCGGAAACACCATATATTTT. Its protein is CAISEPPKGFAGNTIYF.

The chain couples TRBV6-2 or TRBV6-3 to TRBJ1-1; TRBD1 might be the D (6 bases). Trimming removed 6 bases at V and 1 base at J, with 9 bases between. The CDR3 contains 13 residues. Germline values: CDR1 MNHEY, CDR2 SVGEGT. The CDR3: CASSWGQNTEAFF. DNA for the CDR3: TGTGCCAGCAGCTGGGGACAGAACACTGAAGCTTTCTTT.

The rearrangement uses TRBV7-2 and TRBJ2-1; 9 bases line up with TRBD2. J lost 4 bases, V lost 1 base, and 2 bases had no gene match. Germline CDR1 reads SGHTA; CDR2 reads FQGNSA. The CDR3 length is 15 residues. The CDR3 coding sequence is TGTGCCAGCAGCTTAGTTAGCGGGGGATACAATGAGCAGTTCTTC. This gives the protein CASSLVSGGYNEQFF.

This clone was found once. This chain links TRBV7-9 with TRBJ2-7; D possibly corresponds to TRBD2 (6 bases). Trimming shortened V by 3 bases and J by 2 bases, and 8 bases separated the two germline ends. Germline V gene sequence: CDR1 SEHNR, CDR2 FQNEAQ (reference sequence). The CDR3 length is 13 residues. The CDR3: CASSFGSTYEQYF. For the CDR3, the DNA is TGTGCCAGCAGCTTCGGGAGTACCTACGAGCAGTACTTC.

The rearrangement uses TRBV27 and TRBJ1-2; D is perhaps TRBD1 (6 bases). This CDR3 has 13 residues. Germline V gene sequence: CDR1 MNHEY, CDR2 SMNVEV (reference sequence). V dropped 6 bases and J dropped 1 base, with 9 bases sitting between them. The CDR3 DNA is TGTGCCAGCAGGGACAGTCTTAACTATGGCTACACCTTC. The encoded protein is CASRDSLNYGYTF.

The CDR3 DNA reads as TGTGCCAGCAGCACTGGGATGACAGTTGGCACAGATACGCAGTATTTT. It specifies CASSTGMTVGTDTQYF. The V call is TRBV11-3, the J call TRBJ2-3; weak D call: TRBD1 (5 bases). The CDR3 is 16 amino acids. The V end lost 5 bases, the J end lost 1 base, and 16 bases lay between the germline ends. Germline lookup yields CDR1 SGHNT and CDR2 YENEEA.

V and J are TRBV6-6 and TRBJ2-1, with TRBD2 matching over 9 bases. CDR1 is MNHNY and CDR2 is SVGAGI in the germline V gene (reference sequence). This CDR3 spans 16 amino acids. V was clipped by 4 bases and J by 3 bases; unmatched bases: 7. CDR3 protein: CASSSLSGRRYNEQFF. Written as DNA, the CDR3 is TGTGCCAGCAGTTCCTTAAGCGGGAGGCGCTACAATGAGCAGTTCTTC.

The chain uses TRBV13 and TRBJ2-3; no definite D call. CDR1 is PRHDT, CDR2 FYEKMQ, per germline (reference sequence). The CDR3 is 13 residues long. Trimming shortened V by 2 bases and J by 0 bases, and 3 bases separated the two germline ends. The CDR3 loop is CASSLYSTDTQYF. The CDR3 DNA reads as TGTGCCAGCAGCTTATATAGCACAGATACGCAGTATTTT.

CDR3 coding DNA: TGTGCCAGCGGGGTCTACTTAGGGAACACTGAAGCTTTCTTT. Translated: CASGVYLGNTEAFF. The genes are TRBV28 and TRBJ1-1; D unclear. V was clipped by 8 bases and J by 1 base, with 14 bases between them. CDR1 is MDHEN, CDR2 SYDVKM, per germline. The CDR3 is 14 residues long.

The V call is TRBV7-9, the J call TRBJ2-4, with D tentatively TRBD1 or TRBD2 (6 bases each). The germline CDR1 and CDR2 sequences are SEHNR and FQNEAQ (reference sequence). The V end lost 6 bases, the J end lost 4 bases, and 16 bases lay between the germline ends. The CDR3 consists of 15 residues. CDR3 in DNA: TGTGCCAGCAGAGATTGGAGGGGGATAAAAAACATTCAGTACTTC. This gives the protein CASRDWRGIKNIQYF.

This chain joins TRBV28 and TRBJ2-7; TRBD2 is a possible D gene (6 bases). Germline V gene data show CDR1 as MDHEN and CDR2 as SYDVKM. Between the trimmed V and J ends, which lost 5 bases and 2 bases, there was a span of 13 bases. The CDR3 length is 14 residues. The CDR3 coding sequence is TGTGCCAGCAGTCCGGGGGTCGGAACCTACGAGCAGTACTTC. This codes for CASSPGVGTYEQYF.

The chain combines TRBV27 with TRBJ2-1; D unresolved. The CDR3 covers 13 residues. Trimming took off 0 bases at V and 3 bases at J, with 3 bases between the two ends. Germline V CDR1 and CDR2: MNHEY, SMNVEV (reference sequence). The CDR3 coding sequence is TGTGCCAGCAGTTTATCAAGCTACAATGAGCAGTTCTTC. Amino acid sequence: CASSLSSYNEQFF.

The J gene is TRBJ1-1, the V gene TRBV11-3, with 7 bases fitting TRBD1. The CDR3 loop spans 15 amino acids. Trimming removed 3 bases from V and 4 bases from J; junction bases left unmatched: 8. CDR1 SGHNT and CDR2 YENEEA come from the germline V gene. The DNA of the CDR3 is TGTGCCAGCAGCTTCGGCGACAGGGACAGCACTGAAGCTTTCTTT. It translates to CASSFGDRDSTEAFF. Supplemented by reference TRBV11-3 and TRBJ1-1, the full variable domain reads EAGVVQSPRYKIIEKKQPVAFWCNPISGHNTLYWYLQNLGQGPELLIRYENEEAVDDSQLPKDRFSAERLKGVDSTLKIQPAELGDSAVYLCASSFGDRDSTEAFFGQGTRLTVV.

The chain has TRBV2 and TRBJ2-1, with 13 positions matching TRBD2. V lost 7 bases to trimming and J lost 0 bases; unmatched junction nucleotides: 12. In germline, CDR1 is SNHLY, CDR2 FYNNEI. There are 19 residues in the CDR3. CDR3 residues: CASTGTSGKDGASYNEQFF. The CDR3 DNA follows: TGTGCCAGCACGGGGACTAGCGGGAAGGATGGGGCCTCCTACAATGAGCAGTTCTTC.

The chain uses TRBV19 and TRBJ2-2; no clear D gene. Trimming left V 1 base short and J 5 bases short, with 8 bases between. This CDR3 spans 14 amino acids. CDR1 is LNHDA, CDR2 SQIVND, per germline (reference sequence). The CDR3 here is CASSIAGLTGELFF. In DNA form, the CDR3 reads TGTGCCAGTAGTATAGCCGGGCTAACCGGGGAGCTGTTTTTT.

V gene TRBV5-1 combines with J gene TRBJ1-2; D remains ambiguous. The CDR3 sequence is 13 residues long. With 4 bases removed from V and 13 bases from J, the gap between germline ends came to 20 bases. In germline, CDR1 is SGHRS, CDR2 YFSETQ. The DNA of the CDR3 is TGCGCCAGCAGCCAGTCGGGCCGGACGCCTAGCACCTTC. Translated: CASSQSGRTPSTF.

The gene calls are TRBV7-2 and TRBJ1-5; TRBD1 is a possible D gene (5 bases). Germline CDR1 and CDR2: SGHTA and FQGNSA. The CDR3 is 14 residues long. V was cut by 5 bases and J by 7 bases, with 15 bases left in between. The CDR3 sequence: CASSQGPAEQPQHF. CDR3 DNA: TGTGCCAGCAGCCAGGGCCCCGCGGAGCAGCCCCAGCATTTT.

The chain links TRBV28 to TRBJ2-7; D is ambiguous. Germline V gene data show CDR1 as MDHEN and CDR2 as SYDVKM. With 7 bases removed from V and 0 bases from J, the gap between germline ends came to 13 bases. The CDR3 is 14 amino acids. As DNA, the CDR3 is TGTGCCAGCAACCCGACAAGCAGCTCCTACGAGCAGTACTTC. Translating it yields CASNPTSSSYEQYF.

CDR3 in DNA: TGCGCCAGCACCAGGGGGACTGGGGATACGCAGTATTTT. This sequence encodes CASTRGTGDTQYF. The chain recombines TRBV4-3 with TRBJ2-3; possible D gene TRBD1, 7 bases. The CDR3 is 13 amino acids. Trimming took 7 bases from V and 6 from J, leaving 14 bases between them. Germline V gives CDR1 LGHNA, CDR2 YSLEER.

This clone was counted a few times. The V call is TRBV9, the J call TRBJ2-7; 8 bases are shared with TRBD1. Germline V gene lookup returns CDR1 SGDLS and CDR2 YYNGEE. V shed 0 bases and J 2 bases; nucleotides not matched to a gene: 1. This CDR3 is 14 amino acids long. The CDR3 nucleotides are TGTGCCAGCAGCGTAGGGACAGGGACCTACGAGCAGTACTTC. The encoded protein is CASSVGTGTYEQYF.

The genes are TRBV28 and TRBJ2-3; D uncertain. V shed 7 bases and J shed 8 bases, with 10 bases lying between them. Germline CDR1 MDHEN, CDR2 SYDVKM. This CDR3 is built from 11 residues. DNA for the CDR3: TGTGCCAGCAATTACCAAGCTACGCAGTATTTT. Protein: CASNYQATQYF.

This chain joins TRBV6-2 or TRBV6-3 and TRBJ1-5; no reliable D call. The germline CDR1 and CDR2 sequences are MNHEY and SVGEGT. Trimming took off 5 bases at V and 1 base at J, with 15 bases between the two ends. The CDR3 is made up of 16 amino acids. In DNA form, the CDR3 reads TGTGCCAGCAGTCAATGGAGAGGACTGAGCAATCAGCCCCAGCATTTT. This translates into CASSQWRGLSNQPQHF.

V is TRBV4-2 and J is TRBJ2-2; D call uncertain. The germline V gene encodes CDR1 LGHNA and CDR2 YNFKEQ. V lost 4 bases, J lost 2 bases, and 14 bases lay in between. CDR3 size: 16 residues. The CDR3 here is CASSRDYSLNTGELFF. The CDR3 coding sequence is TGTGCCAGCAGCCGTGATTACAGCCTTAACACCGGGGAGCTGTTTTTT.